The entry that follows covers one TCR beta chain sequence. Its antigen is undetermined. This sample was included in a study of cytomegalovirus exposure and HLA in healthy donors. Regarding the study as a whole: Reports showed the classifier diagnosing cytomegalovirus status with high specificity and sensitivity.

Germline CDR1 is SNHLY and CDR2 is FYNNEI. The CDR3 spans 14 residues. V shed 3 bases, J shed 1 base, and the junction held 3 bases outside the gene matches. With 60 Vbeta and 13 Jbeta primers, the PCR was carried out. As handled by the study authors: There were 80 million or so unique TCR beta chains by a later count, and about 12 million of them were shared. The method was immunoSEQ multiplex PCR; TCRdb's version includes in-frame clones alone and lacks a portion of them. From that table come the V and J calls and clone size; the DNA was used to work out D and trimming. This sample has more than 95,000 clones, with 69% found just once.

The material sequenced was PBMCs. This clonotype originated in a man younger than 45 in good health and CMV-seronegative. The rearrangement joins TRBV2 to TRBJ2-7, with 7 bases fitting TRBD1. The CDR3 region is CASSEQGESYEQYF. CDR3 DNA: TGTGCCAGCAGTGAGCAGGGGGAATCCTACGAGCAGTACTTC. Together with reference TRBV2 and TRBJ2-7, the CDR3 gives the full variable domain: EPEVTQTPSHQVTQMGQEVILRCVPISNHLYFYWYRQILGQKVEFLVSFYNNEISEKSEIFDDQFSVERPDGSNFTLKIRSTKLEDSAMYFCASSEQGESYEQYFGPGTRLTVT.